These 22 T cell receptor beta chains share one sample of origin, sequenced in a study of molecular identifiers for immune sequencing clone quantification. MiXCR, run by TCRdb on the PCR reads, gives a single entry per CDR3 protein. The data show around 480,000 distinct CDR3 sequences, with under 30% seen just once and roughly 0.79% held by the top ten. The sequenced sample was naive CD8+ T cells from blood, with Jurkat cell RNA spiked in. The subset is: FACS-sorted CD8+CD4-CCR7+CD45RA+ naive T cells. The receptor set was obtained from a human donor in good health. Some libraries in this study had Jurkat cell RNA spiked in.

This clonotype has a count of ten or more. The genes are TRBV20-1 and TRBJ2-3; no clear D gene. V gave up 2 bases and J gave up 3 bases, with 6 bases separating them. Germline V gene data show CDR1 as DFQATT and CDR2 as SNEGSKA (reference sequence). This CDR3 has 12 residues. CDR3 in amino acids: CSARSITDTQYF. CDR3 coding DNA: TGCAGTGCTAGATCAATTACAGATACGCAGTATTTT.

This chain links TRBV10-2 with TRBJ2-2; 9 bases are shared with TRBD2. Trimming cost V 5 bases and J 5 bases; bases outside gene matches: 3. The CDR3 sequence is 14 residues long. Germline CDR1 WSHSY, CDR2 SAAADI. The CDR3 bases are TGCGCCAGCAGTCTTAGCGGGAGAACCGGGGAGCTGTTTTTT. Amino acids: CASSLSGRTGELFF.

About this clonotype: This clone may be a read error of a much larger clone one base away. The chain recombines TRBV29-1 with TRBJ2-5, with TRBD2 identical over 7 bases. The germline CDR1 and CDR2 sequences are SQVTM and ANQGSEA. V lost 7 bases to trimming and J lost 0 bases; unmatched junction nucleotides: 11. CDR3 length equals 15 residues. In DNA, the CDR3 is TGCAGCGCTCCTCCGTGTCTAGCGGACCAAGAGACCCAGTACTTC. As protein: CSAPPCLADQETQYF.

This CDR3 is CASSFLTSGNEQFF. CDR3 nucleotide sequence: TGTGCCAGCAGTTTCCTCACCTCCGGAAATGAGCAGTTCTTC. The chain combines TRBV12-3 or TRBV12-4 with TRBJ2-1; no definite D call. Trimming stripped 3 bases from V and 7 bases from J, with 13 bases between. The CDR3 loop spans 14 amino acids.

The chain carries TRBV27 and TRBJ2-7; the match to TRBD1 covers 9 bases. The CDR3 is 15 residues long. V lost 8 bases and J lost 4; bases outside the gene matches: 12. Per germline, CDR1 MNHEY and CDR2 SMNVEV (reference sequence). The CDR3 sequence is CASSTRDRVEYEQYF. The CDR3 nucleotides are TGTGCCAGCTCGACCCGGGACAGGGTGGAGTACGAGCAGTACTTC.

Remarks on this clonotype: Germline and junction disagree at one end, which may indicate a read error. The genes are TRBV29-1 and TRBJ2-2; the match to TRBD2 covers 7 bases. The CDR3 loop spans 13 amino acids. From germline, CDR1 is SQVTM and CDR2 ANQGSEA. The CDR3 region is CSVVQRGTGGLFF. The CDR3 nucleotides read TGCAGCGTTGTTCAGCGGGGCACCGGGGGGCTGTTTTTT.

A note on this clonotype: This clone may be a read error of a much larger clone one base away. The chain links TRBV7-9 to TRBJ2-7, with 10 bases identical to TRBD2. Germline lookup yields CDR1 SEHNR and CDR2 FQNEAQ (reference sequence). The CDR3 extends over 15 amino acids. This CDR3 is CASSAVLAGAHEQNF. Written as DNA, the CDR3 is TGTGCCAGCAGCGCGGTGCTAGCGGGAGCACACGAGCAGAACTTC.

This sequence joins TRBV5-4 and TRBJ2-7; 7 nucleotides match TRBD1. The CDR3 is 16 residues long. The V gene's germline CDR1 is SGHNT and CDR2 YYREEE (reference sequence). J lost 3 bases, V lost 4 bases, and 13 bases had no gene match. The CDR3 reads CASSIKQGLRGYEQYF. CDR3 DNA sequence: TGTGCCAGCAGCATAAAACAGGGGCTCCGGGGCTACGAGCAGTACTTC.

This clonotype showed up many times. This sequence joins TRBV4-3 and TRBJ2-7; 7 nucleotides line up with TRBD2. CDR1 and CDR2 (germline): LGHNA, YSLEER. The CDR3 spans 16 residues. J gave up 6 bases and V 0 bases, and 11 bases lay outside the gene matches. The CDR3 bases are TGCGCCAGCAGCCAAGATTGGGGGGGTCTGGGGCGCGAGCAGTACTTC. Protein: CASSQDWGGLGREQYF.

This clonotype was detected many times. The chain carries TRBV28 and TRBJ1-1; TRBD1 matches at 7 bases. CDR1 MDHEN and CDR2 SYDVKM come from the germline V gene. V shed 1 base and J 4 bases; nucleotides not matched to a gene: 6. The CDR3 is 15 amino acids. The chain's CDR3 is CASSLSQGGGTEAFF. CDR3 sequence (DNA): TGTGCCAGCAGTTTATCCCAGGGGGGTGGCACTGAAGCTTTCTTT. The full variable domain, rest sourced from reference TRBV28 and TRBJ1-1, is DVKVTQSSRYLVKRTGEKVFLECVQDMDHENMFWYRQDPGLGLRLIYFSYDVKMKEKGDIPEGYSVSREKKERFSLILESASTNQTSMYLCASSLSQGGGTEAFFGQGTRLTVV.

This clonotype was seen a single time. A read error may explain this, as a much larger clone is one base away. The genes are TRBV27 and TRBJ2-3, with 8 bases matching TRBD2. Germline CDR1 is MNHEY and CDR2 is SMNVEV (reference sequence). V lost 2 bases, J lost 2 bases, and 6 bases stayed unmatched. This CDR3 is built from 16 residues. The CDR3 protein is CASSLEIAGNTDTQYF. The DNA for the CDR3 is TGTGCCAGCAGTTTAGAGATAGCGGGGAACACAGATACGCAGTATTTT.

This clonotype turned up a few times. This rearrangement joins TRBV27 to TRBJ2-3, with TRBD1 identical over 9 bases. From germline, CDR1 is MNHEY and CDR2 SMNVEV (reference sequence). V was pared by 8 bases and J by 4 bases, with 10 bases of the junction left unmatched. This CDR3 is 15 amino acids long. CDR3 coding DNA: TGTGCCAGCCGTCACGGGACAGGGCGATCAGATACGCAGTATTTT. As protein: CASRHGTGRSDTQYF.

Ten or more counts support this clonotype. V is TRBV6-5 and J is TRBJ1-4; 8 bases fit TRBD1. The CDR3 spans 15 residues. From germline, CDR1 is MNHEY and CDR2 SVGAGI. The J segment lost 3 bases and the V segment lost 0 bases, leaving 0 bases of the junction unmatched. The CDR3 coding sequence is TGTGCCAGCAGTTACTCGACAGGGGCTAATGAAAAACTGTTTTTT. Encoded protein: CASSYSTGANEKLFF.

The gene calls are TRBV7-9 and TRBJ2-3; 9 bases match TRBD2. The CDR3 spans 16 residues. V dropped 1 base and J dropped 2; count of bases not matched to a gene: 4. The V gene's germline CDR1 is SEHNR and CDR2 FQNEAQ (reference sequence). The DNA for the CDR3 is TGTGCCAGCAGCTTAGGGACTAGCGCTTTCACAGATACGCAGTATTTT. Its translation is CASSLGTSAFTDTQYF.

As to this clonotype: At one end the junction does not follow the germline gene, possibly because of a read error. V and J are TRBV30 and TRBJ2-4; 10 nucleotides align to TRBD2. In germline, CDR1 is GTSNPN, CDR2 SVGIG (reference sequence). The CDR3 spans 20 residues. The CDR3 nucleotides are TGTGCCTGGAGTCCCCGGATTAGCGGGGGGCCTCCCCTAGCCAAAAACATTCAGCACTTC. It translates to CAWSPRISGGPPLAKNIQHF. Supplemented by reference TRBV30 and TRBJ2-4, the full variable domain reads SQTIHQWPATLVQPVGSPLSLECTVEGTSNPNLYWYRQAAGRGLQLLFYSVGIGQISSEVPQNLSASRPQDRQFILSSKKLLLSDSGFYLCAWSPRISGGPPLAKNIQHFGAGTRLSVL.

This clonotype occurred a few times. One end of the junction varies from germline; a read error may be responsible. V gene TRBV7-9 combines with J gene TRBJ2-7, with D possibly being TRBD2 (6 bases). CDR1 and CDR2 from the germline V gene are SEHNR and FQNEAQ (reference sequence). The CDR3 has 13 amino acids. The CDR3 is CASRLAESYEQYF. The CDR3 region has the DNA TGTGCCAGCAGATTAGCGGAGTCCTACGAGCAGTACTTC.

Concerning this clonotype itself: Possible read error: a much larger clone is one base away. Without the conserved terminal phenylalanine or tryptophan, this CDR3 likely stems from a read error. The CDR3 region has the DNA TGTGCCAGCAGTTTAGGCCCGGGGCCTAGCGCCCAAGAGACCCAGTACCTC. This translates into CASSLGPGPSAQETQYL. The chain has TRBV28 and TRBJ2-5, with D possibly matching TRBD2 (6 bases). Germline V lookup: CDR1 MDHEN, CDR2 SYDVKM. V gave up 2 bases and J gave up 1 base, with 17 bases separating them. There are 17 residues in the CDR3.

This rearrangement joins TRBV5-1 to TRBJ2-1; D may be TRBD2 (6 bases). The CDR3 covers 16 residues. The germline V gene has CDR1 SGHRS and CDR2 YFSETQ. The V and J ends lost 3 bases and 7 bases respectively, with 20 bases between them. DNA of the CDR3: TGCGCCAGCAGCTCCCGCGGGGAGACTCCGGGAAATGAGCAGTTCTTC. The encoded protein is CASSSRGETPGNEQFF.

The genes are TRBV4-1 and TRBJ1-1; no firm D call. The CDR3 runs 14 residues. Germline CDR1 and CDR2: MGHRA and YSYEKL. The germline V and J ends were trimmed by 4 bases and 1 base, with 10 bases remaining between them. CDR3 protein: CASSPQLGNTEAFF. The CDR3 bases are TGCGCCAGCAGCCCACAATTGGGGAACACTGAAGCTTTCTTT.

This clonotype was counted between two and nine times. Given a much more abundant clone one base away, this may be a read error. This rearrangement joins TRBV5-8 to TRBJ1-1, with TRBD1 matching 7 bases. Germline assignment: CDR1 SGHTS and CDR2 YDEGEE. The CDR3 has 13 residues. CDR3 bases: TGTGCCAGCGGCTTGGGACAGCGGACTGAAGCTTTCTTT. It specifies CASGLGQRTEAFF.

The V call is TRBV3-1, the J call TRBJ2-7; 7 positions agree with TRBD1. Losses at the gene ends were 4 bases for V and 4 bases for J; bases not matched to a gene: 13. Germline loops: CDR1 LGHDT, CDR2 YNNKEL (reference sequence). The CDR3 sequence is 16 residues long. The CDR3 DNA reads as TGTGCCAGCAGCCCAGCCGCCCGGGACAGCCTATACGAGCAGTACTTC. Its protein is CASSPAARDSLYEQYF.

The rearrangement uses TRBV28 and TRBJ1-6; D gene ambiguous. This CDR3 is built from 17 residues. Trimming removed 4 bases at V and 8 bases at J, with 21 bases between. The germline CDR1 and CDR2 sequences are MDHEN and SYDVKM. The CDR3 protein is CASSSQIDSPWDSPLHF. The CDR3 nucleotides read TGTGCCAGCAGTTCGCAGATCGATTCTCCGTGGGATTCACCCCTCCACTTT.